This T cell receptor beta chain was sequenced in a study of shared clonotypes between healthy human individuals. Study-wide points: An effect of sequencing depth on clonotype sharing among donors was expected.

Profiling relied on immunoSEQ multiplex PCR, and the TCRdb table lists in-frame clones only, not all of them. This table has about 980,000 clones, 76% appearing once. Between the trimmed V and J ends, which lost 5 bases and 2 bases, there was a span of 7 bases. Germline values: CDR1 MDHEN, CDR2 SYDVKM. The CDR3 runs to 12 residues. The split of CD4+ cells yielded CD45RA+ naive and CD45RA-negative memory subsets. Note on this clone: The antigen is unknown.

The sequenced sample consisted of memory CD4+ T cells sorted from blood. Stated subset: CD45RA-negative fraction. The clonotype originates from a man aged 18-30 years in good health. This chain connects TRBV28 to TRBJ2-7, with unresolved D. The DNA of the CDR3 is TGTGCCAGCAGTAGACGGACCTACGAGCAGTACTTC. It codes for CASSRRTYEQYF.